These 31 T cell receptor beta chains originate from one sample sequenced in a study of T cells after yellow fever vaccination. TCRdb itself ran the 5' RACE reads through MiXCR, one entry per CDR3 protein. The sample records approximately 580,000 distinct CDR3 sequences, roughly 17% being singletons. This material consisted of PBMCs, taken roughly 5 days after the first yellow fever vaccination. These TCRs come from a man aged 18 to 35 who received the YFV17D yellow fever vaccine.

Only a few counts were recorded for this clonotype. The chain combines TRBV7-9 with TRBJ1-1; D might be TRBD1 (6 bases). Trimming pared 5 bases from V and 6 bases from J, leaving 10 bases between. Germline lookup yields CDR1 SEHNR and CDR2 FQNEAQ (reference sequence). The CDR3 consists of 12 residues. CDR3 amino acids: CASSPGTPEAFF. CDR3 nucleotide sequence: TGTGCCAGCAGCCCGGGGACACCTGAAGCTTTCTTT.

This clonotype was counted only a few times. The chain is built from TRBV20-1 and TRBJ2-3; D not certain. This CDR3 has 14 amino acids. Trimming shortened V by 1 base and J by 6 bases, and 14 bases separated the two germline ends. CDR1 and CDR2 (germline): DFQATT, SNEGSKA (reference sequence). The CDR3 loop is CSARGFLTTDTQYF. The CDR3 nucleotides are TGCAGTGCTAGAGGTTTCCTGACCACGGATACGCAGTATTTT.

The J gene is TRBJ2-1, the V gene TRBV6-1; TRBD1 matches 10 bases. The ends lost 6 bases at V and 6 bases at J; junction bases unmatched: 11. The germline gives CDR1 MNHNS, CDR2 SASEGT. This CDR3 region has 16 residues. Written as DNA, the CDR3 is TGTGCCAGCAGGGCATCGGGGACAGGGGACCCCAATGAGCAGTTCTTC. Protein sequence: CASRASGTGDPNEQFF.

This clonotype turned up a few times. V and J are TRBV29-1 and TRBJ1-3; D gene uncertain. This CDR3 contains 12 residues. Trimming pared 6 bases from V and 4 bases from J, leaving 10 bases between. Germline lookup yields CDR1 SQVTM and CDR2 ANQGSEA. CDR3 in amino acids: CSVVQVGNTIYF. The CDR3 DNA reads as TGCAGCGTGGTCCAAGTGGGAAACACCATATATTTT.

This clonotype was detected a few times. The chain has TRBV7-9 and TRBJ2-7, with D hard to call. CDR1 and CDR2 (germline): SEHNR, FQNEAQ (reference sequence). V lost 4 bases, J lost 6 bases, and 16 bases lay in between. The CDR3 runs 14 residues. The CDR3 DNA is TGTGCCAGCAGCTCCCCCGGAGTAGAATCCGAGCAGTACTTC. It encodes CASSSPGVESEQYF.

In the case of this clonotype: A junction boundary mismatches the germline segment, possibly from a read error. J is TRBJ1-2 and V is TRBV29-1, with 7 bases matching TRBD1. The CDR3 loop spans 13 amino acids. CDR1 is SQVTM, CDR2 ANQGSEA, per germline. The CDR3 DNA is TGCAGCGTTCCCCACCAAGGGGGCAATGGCTACAACTTC. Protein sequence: CSVPHQGGNGYNF.

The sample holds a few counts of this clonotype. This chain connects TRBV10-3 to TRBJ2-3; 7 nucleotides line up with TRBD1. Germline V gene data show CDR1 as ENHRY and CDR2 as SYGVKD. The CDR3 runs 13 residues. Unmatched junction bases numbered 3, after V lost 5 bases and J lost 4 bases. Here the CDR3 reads CAISLGQSDTQYF. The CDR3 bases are TGTGCCATCAGTTTGGGACAGTCAGATACGCAGTATTTT.

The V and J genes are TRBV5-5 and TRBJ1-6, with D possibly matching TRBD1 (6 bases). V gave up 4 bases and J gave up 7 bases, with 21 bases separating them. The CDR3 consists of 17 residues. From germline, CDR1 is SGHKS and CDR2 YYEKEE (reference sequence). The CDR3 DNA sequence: TGTGCCAGCAGCCTCGCAGGGGAAGGGATCGGAAATTCACCCCTCCACTTT. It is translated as CASSLAGEGIGNSPLHF.

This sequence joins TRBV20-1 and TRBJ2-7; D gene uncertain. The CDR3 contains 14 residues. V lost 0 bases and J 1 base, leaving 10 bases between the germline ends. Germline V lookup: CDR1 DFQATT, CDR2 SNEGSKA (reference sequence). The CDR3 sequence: CSARDWAESYEQYF. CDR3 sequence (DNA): TGCAGTGCTAGAGATTGGGCGGAATCCTACGAGCAGTACTTC.

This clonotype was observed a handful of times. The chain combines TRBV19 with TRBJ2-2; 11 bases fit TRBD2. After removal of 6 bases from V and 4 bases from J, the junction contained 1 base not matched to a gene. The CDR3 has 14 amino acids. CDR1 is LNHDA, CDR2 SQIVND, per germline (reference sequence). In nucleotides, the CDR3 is TGTGCCAGTAGGGGACTAGCGGCCACCGGGGAGCTGTTTTTT. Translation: CASRGLAATGELFF.

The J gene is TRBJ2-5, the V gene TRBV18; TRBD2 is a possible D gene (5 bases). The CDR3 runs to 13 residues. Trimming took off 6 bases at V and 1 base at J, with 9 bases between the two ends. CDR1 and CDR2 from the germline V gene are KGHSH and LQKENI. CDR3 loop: CASSRESQETQYF. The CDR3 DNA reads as TGTGCCAGCTCGAGGGAGAGCCAAGAGACCCAGTACTTC.

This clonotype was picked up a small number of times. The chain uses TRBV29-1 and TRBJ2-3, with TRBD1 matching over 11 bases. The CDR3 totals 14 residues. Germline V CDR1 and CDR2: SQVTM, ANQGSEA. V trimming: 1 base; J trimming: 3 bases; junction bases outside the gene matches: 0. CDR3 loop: CSVEGDRGTDTQYF. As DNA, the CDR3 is TGCAGCGTTGAAGGGGACAGGGGGACAGATACGCAGTATTTT.

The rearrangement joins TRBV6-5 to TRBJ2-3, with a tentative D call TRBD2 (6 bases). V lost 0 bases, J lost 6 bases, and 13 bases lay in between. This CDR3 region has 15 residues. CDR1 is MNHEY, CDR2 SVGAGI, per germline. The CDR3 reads CASSYSILALDTQYF. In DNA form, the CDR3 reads TGTGCCAGCAGTTACTCGATTCTAGCGCTCGATACGCAGTATTTT.

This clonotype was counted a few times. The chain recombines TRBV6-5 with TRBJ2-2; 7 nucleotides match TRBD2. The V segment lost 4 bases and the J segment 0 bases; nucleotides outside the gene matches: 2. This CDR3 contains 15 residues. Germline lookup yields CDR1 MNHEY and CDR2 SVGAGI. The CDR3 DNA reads TGTGCCAGCAGTTCGACTAGCTCGAACACCGGGGAGCTGTTTTTT. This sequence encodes CASSSTSSNTGELFF.

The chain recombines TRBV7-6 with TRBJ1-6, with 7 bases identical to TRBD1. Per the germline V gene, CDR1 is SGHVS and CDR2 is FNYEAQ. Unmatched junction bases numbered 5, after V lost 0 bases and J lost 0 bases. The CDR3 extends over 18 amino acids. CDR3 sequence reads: CASSLALGQSSYNSPLHF. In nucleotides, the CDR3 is TGTGCCAGCAGCTTAGCGCTGGGACAGAGCTCCTATAATTCACCCCTCCACTTT.

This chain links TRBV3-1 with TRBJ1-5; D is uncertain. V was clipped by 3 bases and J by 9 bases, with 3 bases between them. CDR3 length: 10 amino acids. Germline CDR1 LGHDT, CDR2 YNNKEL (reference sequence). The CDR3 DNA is TGTGCCAGCAGCCAGACGCCCCAGCATTTT. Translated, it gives CASSQTPQHF.

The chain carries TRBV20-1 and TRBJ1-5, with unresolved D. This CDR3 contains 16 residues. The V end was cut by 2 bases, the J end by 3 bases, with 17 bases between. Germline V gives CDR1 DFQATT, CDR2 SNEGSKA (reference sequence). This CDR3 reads CSARPPGNRLNQPQHF. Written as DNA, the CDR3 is TGCAGTGCTAGACCTCCCGGGAACCGACTCAATCAGCCCCAGCATTTT.

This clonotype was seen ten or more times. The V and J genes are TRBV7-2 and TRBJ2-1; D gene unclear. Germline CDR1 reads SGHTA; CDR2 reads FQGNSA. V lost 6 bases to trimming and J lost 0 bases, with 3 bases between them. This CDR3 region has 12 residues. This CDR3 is CASRSSYNEQFF. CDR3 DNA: TGTGCCAGCAGGAGCTCCTACAATGAGCAGTTCTTC.

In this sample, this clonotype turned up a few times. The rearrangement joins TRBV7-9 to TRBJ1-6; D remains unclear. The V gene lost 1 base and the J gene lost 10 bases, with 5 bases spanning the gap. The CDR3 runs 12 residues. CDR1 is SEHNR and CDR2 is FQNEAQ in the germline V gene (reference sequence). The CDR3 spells CASSLEDSPLHF. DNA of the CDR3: TGTGCCAGCAGCTTAGAGGACTCACCCCTCCACTTT.

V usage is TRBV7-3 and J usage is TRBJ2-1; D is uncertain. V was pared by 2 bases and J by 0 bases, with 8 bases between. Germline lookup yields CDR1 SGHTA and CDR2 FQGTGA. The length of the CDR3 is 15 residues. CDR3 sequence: CASSLATSSYNEQFF. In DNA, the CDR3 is TGTGCCAGCAGCTTAGCGACGAGCTCCTACAATGAGCAGTTCTTC.

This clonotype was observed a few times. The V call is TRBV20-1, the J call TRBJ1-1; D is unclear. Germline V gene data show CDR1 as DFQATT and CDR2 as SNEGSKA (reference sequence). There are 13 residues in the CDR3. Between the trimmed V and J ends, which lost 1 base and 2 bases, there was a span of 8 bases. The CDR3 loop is CSARGGVNTEAFF. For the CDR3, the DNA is TGCAGTGCTAGAGGCGGGGTTAACACTGAAGCTTTCTTT.

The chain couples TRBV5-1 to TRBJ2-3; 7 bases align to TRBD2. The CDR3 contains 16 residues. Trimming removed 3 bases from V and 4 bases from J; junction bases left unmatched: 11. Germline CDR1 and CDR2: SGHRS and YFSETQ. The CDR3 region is CASSWSLATRADTQYF. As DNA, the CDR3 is TGCGCCAGCAGCTGGTCACTAGCGACTCGTGCAGATACGCAGTATTTT.

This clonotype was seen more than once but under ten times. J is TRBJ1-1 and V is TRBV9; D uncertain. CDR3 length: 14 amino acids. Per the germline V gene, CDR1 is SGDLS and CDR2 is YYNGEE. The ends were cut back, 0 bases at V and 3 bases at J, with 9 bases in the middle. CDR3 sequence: CASSVAPIDTEAFF. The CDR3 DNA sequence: TGTGCCAGCAGCGTAGCCCCCATCGACACTGAAGCTTTCTTT.

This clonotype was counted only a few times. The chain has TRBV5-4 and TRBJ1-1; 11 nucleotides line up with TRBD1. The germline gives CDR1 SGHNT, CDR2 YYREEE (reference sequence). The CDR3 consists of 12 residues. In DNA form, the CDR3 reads TGTGTCGGACAGGGGGCTAACACTGAAGCTTTCTTT. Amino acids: CVGQGANTEAFF.

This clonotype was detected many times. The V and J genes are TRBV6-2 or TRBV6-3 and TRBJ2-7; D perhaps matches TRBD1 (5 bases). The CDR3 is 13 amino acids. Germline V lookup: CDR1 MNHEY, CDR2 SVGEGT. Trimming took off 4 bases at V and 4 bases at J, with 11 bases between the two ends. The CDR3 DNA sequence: TGTGCCAGCAGTTCTCGTCAGGGATACGAGCAGTACTTC. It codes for CASSSRQGYEQYF.

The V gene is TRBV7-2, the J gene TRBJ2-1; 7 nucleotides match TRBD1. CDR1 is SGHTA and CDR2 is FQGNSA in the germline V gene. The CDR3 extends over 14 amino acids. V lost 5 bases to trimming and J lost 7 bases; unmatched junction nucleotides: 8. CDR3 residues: CASSRLTGENEQFF. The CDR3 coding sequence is TGTGCCAGCAGCCGCCTCACAGGGGAAAATGAGCAGTTCTTC.

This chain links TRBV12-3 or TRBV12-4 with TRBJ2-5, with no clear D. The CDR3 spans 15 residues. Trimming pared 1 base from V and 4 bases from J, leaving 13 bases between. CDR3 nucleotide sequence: TGTGCCAGCAGTTTAGAGTGGGGATTGGGAGAGACCCAGTACTTC. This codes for CASSLEWGLGETQYF.

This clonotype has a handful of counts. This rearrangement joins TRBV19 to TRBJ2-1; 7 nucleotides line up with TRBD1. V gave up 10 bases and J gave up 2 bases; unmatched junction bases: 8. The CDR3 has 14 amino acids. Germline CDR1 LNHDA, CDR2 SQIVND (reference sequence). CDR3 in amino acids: CATRQGITYNEQFF. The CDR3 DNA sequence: TGTGCCACCAGACAGGGTATCACCTACAATGAGCAGTTCTTC.

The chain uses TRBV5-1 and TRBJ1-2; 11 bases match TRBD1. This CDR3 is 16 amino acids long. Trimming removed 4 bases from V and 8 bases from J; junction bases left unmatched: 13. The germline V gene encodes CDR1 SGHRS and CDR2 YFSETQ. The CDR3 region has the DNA TGCGCCAGCAGCGCCACCACAGGGACAGGGGGAGGAGGCTACACCTTC. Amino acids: CASSATTGTGGGGYTF.

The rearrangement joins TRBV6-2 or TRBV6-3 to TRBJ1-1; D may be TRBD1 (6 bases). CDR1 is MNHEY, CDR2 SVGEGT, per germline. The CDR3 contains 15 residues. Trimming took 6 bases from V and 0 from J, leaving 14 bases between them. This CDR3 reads CASRNRDSLNTEAFF. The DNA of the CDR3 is TGTGCCAGCAGAAACAGGGATTCCTTGAACACTGAAGCTTTCTTT.

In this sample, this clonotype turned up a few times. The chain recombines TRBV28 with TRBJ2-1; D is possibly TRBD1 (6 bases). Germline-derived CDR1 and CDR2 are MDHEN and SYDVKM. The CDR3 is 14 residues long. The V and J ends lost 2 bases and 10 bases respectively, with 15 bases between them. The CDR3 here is CASSLSFLGTEQFF. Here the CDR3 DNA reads TGTGCCAGCAGTTTAAGTTTTCTTGGGACAGAGCAGTTCTTC. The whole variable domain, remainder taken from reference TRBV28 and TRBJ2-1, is DVKVTQSSRYLVKRTGEKVFLECVQDMDHENMFWYRQDPGLGLRLIYFSYDVKMKEKGDIPEGYSVSREKKERFSLILESASTNQTSMYLCASSLSFLGTEQFFGPGTRLTVL.